This passage covers 13 T cell receptor beta chains from one sample sequenced in a study of T cell responses to AZD1222 COVID-19 vaccine. Profiling relied on immunoSEQ multiplex PCR, and the TCRdb table lists in-frame clones only, not all of them. The table has about 110,000 clones, roughly 85% seen once; the top ten hold roughly 3.2%. The specimen was peripheral blood, collected on day 0 of AZD1222 vaccination. All receptors derive from an adult in good health.

This clone has ten or more counts. The V call is TRBV7-9, the J call TRBJ1-2, with 10 positions matching TRBD1. The CDR3 extends over 14 amino acids. CDR1 and CDR2 from the germline V gene are SEHNR and FQNEAQ (reference sequence). The V gene end was trimmed by 5 bases and the J gene end by 7 bases; junction bases not matched to a gene: 7. The CDR3 DNA reads TGTGCCAGCAGCCCCGGGACAGGGGTGGGTGGCTACACCTTC. It encodes CASSPGTGVGGYTF.

This rearrangement joins TRBV19 to TRBJ1-4, with TRBD1 identical over 7 bases. Germline V gene data show CDR1 as LNHDA and CDR2 as SQIVND (reference sequence). This CDR3 comprises 15 residues. V shed 10 bases and J 0 bases; nucleotides not matched to a gene: 8. The CDR3 loop reads CATKGQTATNEKLFF. CDR3 sequence (DNA): TGTGCCACTAAGGGACAGACTGCAACTAATGAAAAACTGTTTTTT.

This chain joins TRBV9 and TRBJ2-1; 8 bases line up with TRBD1. The V gene end was trimmed by 4 bases and the J gene end by 7 bases; junction bases not matched to a gene: 10. CDR3 size: 15 residues. Germline CDR1 is SGDLS and CDR2 is YYNGEE. Written as DNA, the CDR3 is TGTGCCAGCAGCTGGACCGGGACAGGTAGAAATGAGCAGTTCTTC. It encodes CASSWTGTGRNEQFF.

This clone was seen a single time. The gene calls are TRBV9 and TRBJ1-6, with D tentatively TRBD1 (6 bases). The CDR3 runs 18 residues. CDR1 and CDR2 from the germline V gene are SGDLS and YYNGEE. Trimming stripped 3 bases from V and 9 bases from J, with 25 bases between. CDR3 bases: TGTGCCAGCAGCGCTGACCGACCTTCAGGGGCCAGGCGTTCACCCCTCCACTTT. It yields the protein CASSADRPSGARRSPLHF.

This chain links TRBV28 with TRBJ2-5; the match to TRBD1 covers 8 bases. This CDR3 is built from 13 residues. Unmatched junction bases numbered 3, after V lost 5 bases and J lost 4 bases. From germline, CDR1 is MDHEN and CDR2 SYDVKM. CDR3 loop: CASSLGQGETQYF. The CDR3 nucleotides read TGTGCCAGCAGTCTAGGACAGGGAGAGACCCAGTACTTC. Full variable domain (outside the CDR3, taken from reference TRBV28 and TRBJ2-5): DVKVTQSSRYLVKRTGEKVFLECVQDMDHENMFWYRQDPGLGLRLIYFSYDVKMKEKGDIPEGYSVSREKKERFSLILESASTNQTSMYLCASSLGQGETQYFGPGTRLLVL.

The chain couples TRBV7-2 to TRBJ2-1, with 7 bases aligning to TRBD2. This CDR3 comprises 14 residues. Losses at the gene ends were 2 bases for V and 4 bases for J; bases not matched to a gene: 2. Germline V gene lookup returns CDR1 SGHTA and CDR2 FQGNSA. Here the CDR3 DNA reads TGTGCCAGCAGCTTAACGGGAGGATACAATGAGCAGTTCTTC. Translated: CASSLTGGYNEQFF. Full variable domain (rest looked up from reference TRBV7-2 and TRBJ2-1): GAGVSQSPSNKVTEKGKDVELRCDPISGHTALYWYRQSLGQGLEFLIYFQGNSAPDKSGLPSDRFSAERTGGSVSTLTIQRTQQEDSAVYLCASSLTGGYNEQFFGPGTRLTVL.

CDR3 amino acids: CASSLGGSGSGNTIYF. As DNA, the CDR3 is TGTGCCAGCAGCTTAGGAGGTTCAGGCTCTGGAAACACCATATATTTT. V and J are TRBV7-6 and TRBJ1-3; no reliable D call. Trimming left V 1 base short and J 0 bases short, with 10 bases between. The CDR3 sequence is 16 residues long. Per germline, CDR1 SGHVS and CDR2 FNYEAQ. The variable domain in full, with the rest retrieved from reference TRBV7-6 and TRBJ1-3, is GAGVSQSPRYKVTKRGQDVALRCDPISGHVSLYWYRQALGQGPEFLTYFNYEAQQDKSGLPNDRFSAERPEGSISTLTIQRTEQRDSAMYRCASSLGGSGSGNTIYFGEGSWLTVV.

The rearrangement uses TRBV12-3 or TRBV12-4 and TRBJ1-3; no clear D gene. This CDR3 is 12 amino acids long. V was clipped by 5 bases and J by 1 base, with 3 bases between them. CDR3 amino acids: CASSASGNTIYF. The CDR3 DNA reads as TGTGCCAGCAGTGCATCTGGAAACACCATATATTTT.

The V and J genes are TRBV7-9 and TRBJ1-3; TRBD1 might be the D (5 bases). Trimming removed 4 bases from V and 3 bases from J, with 13 bases in between. This CDR3 has 15 residues. CDR1 is SEHNR and CDR2 is FQNEAQ in the germline V gene (reference sequence). In nucleotides, the CDR3 is TGTGCCAGCAGCTCCCGGATGACAGTTGGAAACACCATATATTTT. It encodes CASSSRMTVGNTIYF.

This chain joins TRBV27 and TRBJ2-4, with 10 bases fitting TRBD2. Germline V CDR1 and CDR2: MNHEY, SMNVEV (reference sequence). With 5 bases clipped from V and 0 bases from J, the junction kept 10 bases outside the gene matches. CDR3 size: 18 residues. The CDR3 DNA follows: TGTGCCAGCAGTCCCCTAGCGGGAGTTTCCCAAGCCAAAAACATTCAGTACTTC. It is translated as CASSPLAGVSQAKNIQYF.

The chain recombines TRBV9 with TRBJ2-3, with D possibly TRBD2 on 6 matching bases. This CDR3 is 16 amino acids long. Germline CDR1 and CDR2: SGDLS and YYNGEE. Trimming pared 4 bases from V and 8 bases from J, leaving 23 bases between. This chain's CDR3 is CASSLRDFPLDGTQYF. The DNA of the CDR3 is TGTGCCAGCAGCCTCCGGGACTTCCCCCTTGACGGTACGCAGTATTTT. Variable domain in full (rest from reference TRBV9 and TRBJ2-3): DSGVTQTPKHLITATGQRVTLRCSPRSGDLSVYWYQQSLDQGLQFLIQYYNGEERAKGNILERFSAQQFPDLHSELNLSSLELGDSALYFCASSLRDFPLDGTQYFGPGTRLTVL.

The CDR3 DNA reads TGTGCCAGCAGCCCCGCGACAGGGGGTCGGTCCTACGAGCAGTACTTC. It codes for CASSPATGGRSYEQYF. V is TRBV28 and J is TRBJ2-7; 9 bases are a match to TRBD1. Trimming at V came to 6 bases and at J to 1 base, leaving 10 bases not matched to a gene. Per the germline V gene, CDR1 is MDHEN and CDR2 is SYDVKM. CDR3 length equals 16 residues.

The chain carries TRBV10-1 and TRBJ2-1, with 7 bases that match TRBD1. The CDR3 runs 17 residues. Germline CDR1 and CDR2: WNHNN and SYGVQD (reference sequence). The V segment lost 0 bases and the J segment 2 bases; nucleotides outside the gene matches: 7. As DNA, the CDR3 is TGCGCCAGCAGTGAGTCGAGACAGGGTAGTGCCTACAATGAGCAGTTCTTC. Its translation: CASSESRQGSAYNEQFF.